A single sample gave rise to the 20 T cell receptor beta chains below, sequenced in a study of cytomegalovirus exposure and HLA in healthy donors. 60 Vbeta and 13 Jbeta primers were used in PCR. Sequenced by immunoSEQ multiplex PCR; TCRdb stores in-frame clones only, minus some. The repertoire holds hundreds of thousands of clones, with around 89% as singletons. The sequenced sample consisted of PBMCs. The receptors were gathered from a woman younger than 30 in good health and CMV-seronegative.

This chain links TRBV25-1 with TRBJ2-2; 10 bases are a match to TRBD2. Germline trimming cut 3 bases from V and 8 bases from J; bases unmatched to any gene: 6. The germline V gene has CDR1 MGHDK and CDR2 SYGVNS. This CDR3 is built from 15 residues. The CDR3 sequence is CASSDLAGVSGELFF. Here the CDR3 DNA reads TGTGCCAGCAGTGACCTAGCGGGAGTATCGGGGGAGCTGTTTTTT.

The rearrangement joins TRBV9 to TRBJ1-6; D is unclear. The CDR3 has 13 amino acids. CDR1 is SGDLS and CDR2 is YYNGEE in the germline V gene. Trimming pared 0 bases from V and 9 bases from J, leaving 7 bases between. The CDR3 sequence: CASSVAEGSPLHF. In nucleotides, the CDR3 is TGTGCCAGCAGCGTAGCTGAGGGTTCACCCCTCCACTTT.

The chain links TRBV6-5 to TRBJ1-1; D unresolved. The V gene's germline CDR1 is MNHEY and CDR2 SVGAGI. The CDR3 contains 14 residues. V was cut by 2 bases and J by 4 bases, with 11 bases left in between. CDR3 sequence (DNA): TGTGCCAGCAGTTACCCGGGGTTGGGCACTGAAGCTTTCTTT. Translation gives CASSYPGLGTEAFF.

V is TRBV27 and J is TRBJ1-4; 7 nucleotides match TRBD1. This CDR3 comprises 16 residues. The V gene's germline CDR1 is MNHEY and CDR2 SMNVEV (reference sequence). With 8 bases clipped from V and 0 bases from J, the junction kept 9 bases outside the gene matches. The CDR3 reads CASGIGTAATNEKLFF. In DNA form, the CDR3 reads TGTGCCAGCGGGATCGGGACAGCCGCAACTAATGAAAAACTGTTTTTT.

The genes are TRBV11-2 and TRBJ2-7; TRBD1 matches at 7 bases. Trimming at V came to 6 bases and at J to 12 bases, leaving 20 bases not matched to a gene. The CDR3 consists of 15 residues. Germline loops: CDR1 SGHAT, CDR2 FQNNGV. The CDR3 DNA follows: TGTGCCAGCAGAACCTACAGGGGCCGGAATCCGGAACGGTACTTC. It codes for CASRTYRGRNPERYF.

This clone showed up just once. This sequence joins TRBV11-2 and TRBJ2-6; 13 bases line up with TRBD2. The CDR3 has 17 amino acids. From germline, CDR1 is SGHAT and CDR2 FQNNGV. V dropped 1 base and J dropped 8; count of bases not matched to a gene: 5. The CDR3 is CASSLGTSGSRTNVLTF. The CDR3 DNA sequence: TGTGCCAGCAGCTTAGGGACTAGCGGGAGTAGGACCAACGTCCTGACTTTC. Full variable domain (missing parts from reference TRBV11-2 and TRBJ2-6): EAGVAQSPRYKIIEKRQSVAFWCNPISGHATLYWYQQILGQGPKLLIQFQNNGVVDDSQLPKDRFSAERLKGVDSTLKIQPAKLEDSAVYLCASSLGTSGSRTNVLTFGAGSRLTVL.

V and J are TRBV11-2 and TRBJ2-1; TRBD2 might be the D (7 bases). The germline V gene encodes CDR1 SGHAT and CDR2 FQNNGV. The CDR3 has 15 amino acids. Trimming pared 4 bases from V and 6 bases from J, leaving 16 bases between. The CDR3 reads CASSSMTRGGNEQFF. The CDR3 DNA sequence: TGTGCCAGCAGCTCCATGACTAGGGGGGGCAATGAGCAGTTCTTC.

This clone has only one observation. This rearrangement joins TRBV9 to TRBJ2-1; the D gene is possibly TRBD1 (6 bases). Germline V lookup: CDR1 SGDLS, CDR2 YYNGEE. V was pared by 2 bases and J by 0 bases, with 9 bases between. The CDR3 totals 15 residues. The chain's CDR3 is CASSVTGTSYNEQFF. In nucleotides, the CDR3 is TGTGCCAGCAGCGTTACAGGGACCTCCTACAATGAGCAGTTCTTC.

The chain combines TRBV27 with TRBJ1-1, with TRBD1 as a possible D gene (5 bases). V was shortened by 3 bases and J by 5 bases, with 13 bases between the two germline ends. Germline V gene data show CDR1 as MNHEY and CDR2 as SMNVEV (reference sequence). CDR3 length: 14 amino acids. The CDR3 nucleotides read TGTGCCAGCAGTTTGTGGGGGGTGGGGACTGAAGCTTTCTTT. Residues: CASSLWGVGTEAFF.

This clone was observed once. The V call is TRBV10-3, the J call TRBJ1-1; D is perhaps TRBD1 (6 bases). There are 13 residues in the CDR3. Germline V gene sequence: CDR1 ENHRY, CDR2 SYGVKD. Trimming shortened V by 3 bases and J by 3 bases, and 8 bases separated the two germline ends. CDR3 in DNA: TGTGCCATCAGTGAACAGGGAGACACTGAAGCTTTCTTT. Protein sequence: CAISEQGDTEAFF.

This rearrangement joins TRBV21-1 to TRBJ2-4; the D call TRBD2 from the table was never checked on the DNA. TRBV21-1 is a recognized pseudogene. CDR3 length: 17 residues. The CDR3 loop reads CASSKPERDEAKNIQYF. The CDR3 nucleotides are TGTGCCAGCAGCAAACCTGAGAGGGATGAAGCCAAAAACATTCAGTACTTC.

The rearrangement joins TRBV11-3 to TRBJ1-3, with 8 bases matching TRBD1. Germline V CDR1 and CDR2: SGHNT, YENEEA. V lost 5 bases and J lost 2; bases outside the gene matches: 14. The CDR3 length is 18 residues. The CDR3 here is CASSAVGDRLPPGNTIYF. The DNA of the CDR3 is TGTGCCAGCAGCGCGGTCGGGGACAGGTTACCCCCTGGAAACACCATATATTTT.

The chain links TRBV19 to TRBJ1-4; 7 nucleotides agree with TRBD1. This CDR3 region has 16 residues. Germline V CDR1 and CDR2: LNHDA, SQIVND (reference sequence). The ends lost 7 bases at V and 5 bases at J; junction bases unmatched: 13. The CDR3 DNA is TGTGCCAGTACTGCGGCGTGGGCGGACAGGAATGAAAAACTGTTTTTT. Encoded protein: CASTAAWADRNEKLFF.

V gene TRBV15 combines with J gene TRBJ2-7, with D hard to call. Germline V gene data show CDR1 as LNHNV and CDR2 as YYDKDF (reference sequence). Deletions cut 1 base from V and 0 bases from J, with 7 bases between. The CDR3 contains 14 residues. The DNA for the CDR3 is TGTGCCACCAGCAGAGTACAACGCTCCTACGAGCAGTACTTC. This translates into CATSRVQRSYEQYF.

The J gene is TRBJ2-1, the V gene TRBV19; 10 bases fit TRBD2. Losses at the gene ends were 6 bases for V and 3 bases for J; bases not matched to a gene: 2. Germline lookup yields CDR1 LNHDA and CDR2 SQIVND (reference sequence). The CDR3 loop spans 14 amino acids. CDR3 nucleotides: TGTGCCAGTAGCAGGACTAGCGGCTACAATGAGCAGTTCTTC. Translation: CASSRTSGYNEQFF.

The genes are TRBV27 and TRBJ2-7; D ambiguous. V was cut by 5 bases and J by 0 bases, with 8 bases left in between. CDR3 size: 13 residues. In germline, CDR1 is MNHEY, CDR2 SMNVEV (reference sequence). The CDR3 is CASSLKPSYEQYF. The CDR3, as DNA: TGTGCCAGCAGTCTAAAACCCTCCTACGAGCAGTACTTC.

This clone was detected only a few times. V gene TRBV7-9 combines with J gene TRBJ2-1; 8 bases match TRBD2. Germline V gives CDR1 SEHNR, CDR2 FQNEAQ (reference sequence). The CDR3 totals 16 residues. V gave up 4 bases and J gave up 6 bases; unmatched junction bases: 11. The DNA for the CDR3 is TGTGCCAGCAGCTGGGTACCGGGACTAGTTCCCAATGAGCAGTTCTTC. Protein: CASSWVPGLVPNEQFF.

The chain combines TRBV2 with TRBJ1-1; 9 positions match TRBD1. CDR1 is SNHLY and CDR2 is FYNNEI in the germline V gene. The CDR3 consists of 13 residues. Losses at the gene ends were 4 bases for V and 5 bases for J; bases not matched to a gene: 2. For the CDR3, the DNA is TGTGCCAGCAGTGCCGGGACAGGGACTGAAGCTTTCTTT. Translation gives CASSAGTGTEAFF.

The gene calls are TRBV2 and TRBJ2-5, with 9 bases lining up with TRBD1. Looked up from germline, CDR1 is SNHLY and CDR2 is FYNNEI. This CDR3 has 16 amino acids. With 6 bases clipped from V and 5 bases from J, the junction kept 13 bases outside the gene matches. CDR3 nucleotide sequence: TGTGCCAGCAGCCCCGGCCCGGGACAGGGTATCGAGACCCAGTACTTC. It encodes CASSPGPGQGIETQYF. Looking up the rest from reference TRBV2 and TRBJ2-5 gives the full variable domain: EPEVTQTPSHQVTQMGQEVILRCVPISNHLYFYWYRQILGQKVEFLVSFYNNEISEKSEIFDDQFSVERPDGSNFTLKIRSTKLEDSAMYFCASSPGPGQGIETQYFGPGTRLLVL.

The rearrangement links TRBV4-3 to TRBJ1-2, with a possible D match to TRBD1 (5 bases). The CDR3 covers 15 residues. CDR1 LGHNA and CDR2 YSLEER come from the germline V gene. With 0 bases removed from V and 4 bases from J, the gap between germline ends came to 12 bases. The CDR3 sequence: CASSQDSGLGYGYTF. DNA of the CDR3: TGCGCCAGCAGCCAAGATTCAGGGCTCGGCTATGGCTACACCTTC.